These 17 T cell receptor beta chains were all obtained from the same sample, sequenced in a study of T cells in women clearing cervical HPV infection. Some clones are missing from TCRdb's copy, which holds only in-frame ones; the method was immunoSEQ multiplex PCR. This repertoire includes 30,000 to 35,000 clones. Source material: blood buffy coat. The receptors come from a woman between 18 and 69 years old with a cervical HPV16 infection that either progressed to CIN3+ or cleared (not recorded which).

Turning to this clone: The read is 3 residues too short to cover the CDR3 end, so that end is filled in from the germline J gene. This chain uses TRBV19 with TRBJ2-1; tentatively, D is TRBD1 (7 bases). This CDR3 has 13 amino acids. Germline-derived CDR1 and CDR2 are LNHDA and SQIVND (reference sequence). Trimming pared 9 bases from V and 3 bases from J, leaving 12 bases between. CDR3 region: CASAGQNYNEQFF. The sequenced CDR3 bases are TGTGCCAGCGCGGGACAGAACTACAATGAG.

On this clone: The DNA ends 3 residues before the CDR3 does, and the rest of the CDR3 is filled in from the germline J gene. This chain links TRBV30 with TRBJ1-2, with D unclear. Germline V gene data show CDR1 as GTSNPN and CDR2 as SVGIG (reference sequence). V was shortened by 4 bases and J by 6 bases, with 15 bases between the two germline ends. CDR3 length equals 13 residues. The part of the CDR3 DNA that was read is TGTGCCTGGATTGACGGCAGGCCGAATGGC. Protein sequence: CAWIDGRPNG. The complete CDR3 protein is CAWIDGRPNGYTF.

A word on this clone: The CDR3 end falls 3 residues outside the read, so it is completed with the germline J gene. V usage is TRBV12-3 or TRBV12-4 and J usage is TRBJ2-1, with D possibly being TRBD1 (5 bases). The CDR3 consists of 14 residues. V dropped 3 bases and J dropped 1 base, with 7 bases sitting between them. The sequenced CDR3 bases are TGTGCCAGCAGTTTGTCAGGGTCCTACAATGAG. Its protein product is CASSLSGSYNE. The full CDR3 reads CASSLSGSYNEQFF.

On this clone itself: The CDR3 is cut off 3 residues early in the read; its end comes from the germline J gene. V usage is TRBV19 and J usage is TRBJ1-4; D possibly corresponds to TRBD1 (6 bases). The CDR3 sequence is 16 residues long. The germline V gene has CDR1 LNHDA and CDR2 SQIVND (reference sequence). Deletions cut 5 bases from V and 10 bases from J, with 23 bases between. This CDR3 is CASSPGGAGIYRKLFF. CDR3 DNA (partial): TGTGCCAGTAGTCCGGGGGGGGCAGGGATTTATCGAAAA.

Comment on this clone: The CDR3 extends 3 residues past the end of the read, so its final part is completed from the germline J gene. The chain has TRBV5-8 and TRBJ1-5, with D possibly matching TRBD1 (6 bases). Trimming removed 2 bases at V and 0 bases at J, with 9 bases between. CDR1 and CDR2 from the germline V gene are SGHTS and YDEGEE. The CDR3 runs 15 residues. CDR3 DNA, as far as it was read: TGTGCCAGCAGCTTCCAGGGGTATAGCAATCAGCCC. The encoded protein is CASSFQGYSNQP. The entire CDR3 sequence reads CASSFQGYSNQPQHF.

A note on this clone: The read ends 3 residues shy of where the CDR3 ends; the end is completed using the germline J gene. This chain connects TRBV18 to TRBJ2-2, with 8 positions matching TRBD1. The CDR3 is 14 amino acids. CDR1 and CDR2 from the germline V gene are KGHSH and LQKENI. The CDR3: CASSPPGQAEKLFF. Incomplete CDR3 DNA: TGTGCCAGCTCACCCCCGGGACAGGCTGAAAAG.

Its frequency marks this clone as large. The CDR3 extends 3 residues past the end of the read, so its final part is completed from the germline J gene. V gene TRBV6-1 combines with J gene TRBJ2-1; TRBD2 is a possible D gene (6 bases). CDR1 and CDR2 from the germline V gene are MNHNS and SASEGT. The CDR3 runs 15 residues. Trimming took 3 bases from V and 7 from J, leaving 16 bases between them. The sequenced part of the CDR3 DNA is TGTGCCAGCAGTGAGGCGGGAAGGTCGGGAAATGAG. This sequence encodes CASSEAGRSGNE. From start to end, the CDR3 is CASSEAGRSGNEQFF.

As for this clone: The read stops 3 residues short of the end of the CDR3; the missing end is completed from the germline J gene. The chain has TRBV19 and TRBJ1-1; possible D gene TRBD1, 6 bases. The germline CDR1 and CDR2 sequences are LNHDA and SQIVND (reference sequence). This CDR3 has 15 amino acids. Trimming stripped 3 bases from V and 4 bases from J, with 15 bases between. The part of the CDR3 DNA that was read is TGTGCCAGTAGTATTTCAGGGGCCGGGAGCACTGAA. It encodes CASSISGAGSTE. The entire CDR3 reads CASSISGAGSTEAFF.

The CDR3 sequence: CATRTSEISDTQYF. The sequenced part of the CDR3 DNA is TGTGCCACCAGGACTAGTGAGATCTCTGATACG. The chain couples TRBV2 to TRBJ2-3; 7 bases line up with TRBD2. The DNA ends 3 residues before the CDR3 does, and the rest of the CDR3 is filled in from the germline J gene. The CDR3 runs 14 residues. V lost 10 bases to trimming and J lost 6 bases; unmatched junction nucleotides: 13. Germline assignment: CDR1 SNHLY and CDR2 FYNNEI. Drawing the rest from reference TRBV2 and TRBJ2-3, the complete variable domain is EPEVTQTPSHQVTQMGQEVILRCVPISNHLYFYWYRQILGQKVEFLVSFYNNEISEKSEIFDDQFSVERPDGSNFTLKIRSTKLEDSAMYFCATRTSEISDTQYFGPGTRLTVL.

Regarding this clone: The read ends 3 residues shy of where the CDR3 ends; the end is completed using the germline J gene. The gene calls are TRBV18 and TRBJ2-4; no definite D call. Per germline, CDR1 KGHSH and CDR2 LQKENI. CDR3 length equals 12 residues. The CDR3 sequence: CASSESNYGQYF. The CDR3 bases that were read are TGTGCCAGCTCAGAGAGTAACTATGGT.

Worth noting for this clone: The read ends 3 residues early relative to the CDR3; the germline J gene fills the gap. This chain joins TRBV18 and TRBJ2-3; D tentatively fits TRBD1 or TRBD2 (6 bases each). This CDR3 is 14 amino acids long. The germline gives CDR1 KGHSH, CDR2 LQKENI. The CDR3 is CASSPRDTDQPQYF. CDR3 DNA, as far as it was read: TGTGCCAGCTCACCGCGGGACACAGATCAGCCG.

The DNA read from the CDR3 is TGCAGTGCTAGGAGGTCAGCGAGCGGGGAG. Translation: CSARRSASGE. The whole CDR3 sequence is CSARRSASGELFF. The V and J genes are TRBV20-1 and TRBJ2-2; D gene ambiguous. Coverage ceases 3 residues before the CDR3 finishes, and the germline J gene fills in the end. Germline loops: CDR1 DFQATT, CDR2 SNEGSKA (reference sequence). V lost 3 bases to trimming and J lost 7 bases, with 12 bases between them. The CDR3 extends over 13 amino acids.

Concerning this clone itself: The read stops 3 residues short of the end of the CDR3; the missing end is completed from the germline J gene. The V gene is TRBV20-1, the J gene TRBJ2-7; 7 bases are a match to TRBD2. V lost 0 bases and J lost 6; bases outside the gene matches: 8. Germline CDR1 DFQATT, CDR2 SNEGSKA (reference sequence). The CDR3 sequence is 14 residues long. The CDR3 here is CSARDSGSFREQYF. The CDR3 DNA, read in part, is TGCAGTGCTAGAGATAGCGGGTCCTTCCGCGAG.

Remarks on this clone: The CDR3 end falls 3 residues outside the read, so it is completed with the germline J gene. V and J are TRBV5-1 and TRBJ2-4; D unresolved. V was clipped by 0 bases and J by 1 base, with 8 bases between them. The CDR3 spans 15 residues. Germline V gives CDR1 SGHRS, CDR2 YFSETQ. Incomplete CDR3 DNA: TGCGCCAGCAGCTTGGACGGTTCGGCCAAAAACATT. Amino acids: CASSLDGSAKNI. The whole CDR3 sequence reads CASSLDGSAKNIQYF.

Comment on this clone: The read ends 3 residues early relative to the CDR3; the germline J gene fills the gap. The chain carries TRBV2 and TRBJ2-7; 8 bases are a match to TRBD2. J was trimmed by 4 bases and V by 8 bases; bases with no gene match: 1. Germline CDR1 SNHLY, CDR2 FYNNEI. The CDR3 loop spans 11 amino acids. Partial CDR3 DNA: TGTGCCAGCCGGGAGGGGTACGAG. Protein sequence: CASREGYE. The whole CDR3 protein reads CASREGYEQYF.

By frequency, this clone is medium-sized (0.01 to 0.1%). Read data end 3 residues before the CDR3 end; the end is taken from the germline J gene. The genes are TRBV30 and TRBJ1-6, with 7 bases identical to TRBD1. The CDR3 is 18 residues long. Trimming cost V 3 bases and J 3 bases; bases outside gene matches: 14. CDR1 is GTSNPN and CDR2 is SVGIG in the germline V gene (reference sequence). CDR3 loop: CAWRGEGGEFHYNSPLHF. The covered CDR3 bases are TGTGCCTGGAGGGGGGAAGGGGGCGAATTCCACTATAATTCACCC. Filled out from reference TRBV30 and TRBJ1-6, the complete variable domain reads SQTIHQWPATLVQPVGSPLSLECTVEGTSNPNLYWYRQAAGRGLQLLFYSVGIGQISSEVPQNLSASRPQDRQFILSSKKLLLSDSGFYLCAWRGEGGEFHYNSPLHFGNGTRLTVT.

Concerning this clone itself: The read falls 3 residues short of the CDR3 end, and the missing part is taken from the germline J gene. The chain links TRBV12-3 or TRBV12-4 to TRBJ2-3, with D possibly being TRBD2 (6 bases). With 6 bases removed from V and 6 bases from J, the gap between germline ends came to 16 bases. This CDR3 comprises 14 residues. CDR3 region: CASRPASVADTQYF. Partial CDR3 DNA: TGTGCCAGCAGACCTGCTAGCGTGGCTGATACG.